This TCR beta chain is drawn from a study of blood T cells in healthy people across ages. Notes on the study in general: Per million T cells, TCR beta diversity dropped roughly linearly as age increased. Calculation of diversity from one million T cells yielded estimates considered to be underestimates. Reliance upon unsorted PBMCs precluded definitive naive versus antigen-experienced comparison.

This clonotype came up once. The antigen is not known. Sample-barcoded 5' priming and a J-beta primer mix drove a second PCR of 7 to 11 cycles. TCRdb used MiXCR to reprocess the 5' RACE reads, holding one entry per CDR3 protein. The sample shows 780,000 or so distinct CDR3 sequences, approximately 53% of them seen only once. This CDR3 is 17 amino acids long. Unmatched junction bases numbered 15, after V lost 6 bases and J lost 3 bases. The germline CDR1 and CDR2 sequences are SNHLY and FYNNEI. The donors, healthy Caucasians from Russia, were aged roughly 6 to 90. The sequence derives from a man in his forties in good health. The J gene is TRBJ2-7, the V gene TRBV2; 9 bases match TRBD1. The sequenced sample consisted of blood. The DNA for the CDR3 is TGTGCCAGCAGAGTAACTACCGGGGGACAGGGTAGCTACGAGCAGTACTTC. This translates into CASRVTTGGQGSYEQYF.